A single sample gave rise to the 18 T cell receptor beta chains below, sequenced in a study of CXCR3-negative and CXCR3-positive naive CD8 T cells (dated by TCRdb to the late 2010s). Overall study results and their limits: Compared with CXCR3-negative naive cells, CXCR3-positive naive cells had TRB CDR3s with higher hydrophobicity (lower Kidera factor 4), lower energy, and higher strength and volume indices.

The sequencer was a NextSeq 550. The Human TCR Profiling Kit (MiLaboratory) was used to prepare UMI-labeled 5' RACE TRB cDNA libraries. Each entry corresponds to one CDR3 protein sequence from reads that TCRdb reprocessed, and DNA is not given. This sample's listing comprises 5,800 or so distinct CDR3 sequences. The ten biggest clones cover 2% to 2.5% of the sample. For these receptors, no antigen is known. Source material: naive CXCR3+ CD8+ T cells from blood. This sample's cell subset or site label indicates: CD45RO-CCR7+CD27+CD95- naive CD8+ T cells expressing CXCR3 (TNR3+). The receptor source for this set is a human donor in good health. Some clones in this sample may be carry-over from other donors' samples.

This chain connects TRBV5-4 to TRBJ1-6; TCRdb proposes TRBD1, but this gene call is untestable without DNA. Germline values: CDR1 SGHNT, CDR2 YYREEE (reference sequence). CDR3 length: 14 amino acids. CDR3 sequence reads: CASSGDRRNSPLHF.

V gene TRBV10-3 combines with J gene TRBJ2-2; TCRdb outputs TRBD2, but without DNA this stays unchecked. CDR3 length: 12 amino acids. Germline V gene data show CDR1 as ENHRY and CDR2 as SYGVKD. CDR3: CATDSGTGELFF.

CDR3 in amino acids: CASSIGQGKNIQYF. The chain carries TRBV19 and TRBJ2-4; TCRdb gives TRBD1 as the D gene, but with no DNA this cannot be confirmed. The CDR3 sequence is 14 residues long. Germline V gene data show CDR1 as LNHDA and CDR2 as SQIVND (reference sequence).

V gene TRBV20-1 combines with J gene TRBJ2-1; TCRdb picks TRBD1, but there is no DNA to check that call. CDR1 is DFQATT and CDR2 is SNEGSKA in the germline V gene (reference sequence). CDR3 length: 15 amino acids. CDR3 in amino acids: CSARGTASSYNEQFF.

This clonotype counts as medium-sized (0.01 to 0.1%) by frequency. The chain links TRBV4-1 to TRBJ2-1; TCRdb's D call of TRBD1 is untestable without DNA. Germline V gene data show CDR1 as MGHRA and CDR2 as YSYEKL. The CDR3 contains 16 residues. CDR3 amino acids: CASSHDGKRSYNEQFF.

V and J are TRBV29-1 and TRBJ2-3; the D call from TCRdb, TRBD2, cannot be confirmed without DNA. Per the germline V gene, CDR1 is SQVTM and CDR2 is ANQGSEA. The CDR3 spans 18 residues. The CDR3 loop is CSATGLAGVVWGTDTQYF.

By frequency, this clonotype is medium-sized (0.01 to 0.1%). CDR3 in amino acids: CSVELAGVYGANVLTF. The genes are TRBV29-1 and TRBJ2-6; TCRdb lists TRBD2, though no DNA is available to test this call. The CDR3 is 16 residues long. Germline loops: CDR1 SQVTM, CDR2 ANQGSEA. Supplemented by reference TRBV29-1 and TRBJ2-6, the full variable domain reads SAVISQKPSRDICQRGTSLTIQCQVDSQVTMMFWYRQQPGQSLTLIATANQGSEATYESGFVIDKFPISRPNLTFSTLTVSNMSPEDSSIYLCSVELAGVYGANVLTFGAGSRLTVL.

The chain combines TRBV7-2 with TRBJ2-1; TCRdb proposes TRBD1, but this gene call is untestable without DNA. The CDR3 is 14 residues long. Germline V lookup: CDR1 SGHTA, CDR2 FQGNSA. This CDR3 reads CASVLAGGLNEQFF.

According to its frequency, this clonotype is medium-sized. V and J are TRBV29-1 and TRBJ2-1; lacking DNA, the TRBD2 call made by TCRdb goes unchecked. Germline V gives CDR1 SQVTM, CDR2 ANQGSEA. The CDR3 is 16 residues long. This chain's CDR3 is CSVVKRVGGTNNEQFF.

This clonotype counts as medium-sized by frequency. The rearrangement joins TRBV29-1 to TRBJ2-1; the TRBD2 assignment by TCRdb is unverifiable without DNA. Germline CDR1 and CDR2: SQVTM and ANQGSEA. This CDR3 comprises 13 residues. CDR3 in amino acids: CSVEKAHNNEQFF.

The chain is built from TRBV4-2 and TRBJ1-5; the D gene TCRdb calls, TRBD1, cannot be checked with no DNA. Germline-derived CDR1 and CDR2 are LGHNA and YNFKEQ. CDR3 size: 15 residues. CDR3 sequence: CASSQVDRGNQPQHF.

The genes are TRBV3-1 and TRBJ1-2. This CDR3 spans 14 amino acids. The germline CDR1 and CDR2 sequences are LGHDT and YNNKEL (reference sequence). The CDR3 loop is CASSHTSTSYGYTF.

The chain uses TRBV3-1 and TRBJ2-1. Germline lookup yields CDR1 LGHDT and CDR2 YNNKEL (reference sequence). There are 12 residues in the CDR3. CDR3 sequence reads: CASSPTNNEQFF.

This clonotype is large by frequency. The chain employs TRBV12-1 and TRBJ2-2; lacking DNA, the TRBD2 call made by TCRdb goes unchecked. TRBV12-1 is a pseudogene locus. The CDR3 totals 18 residues. The CDR3 protein is CASSPPLAGGPGTGELFF.

This clonotype ranks as medium-sized in terms of frequency. The chain combines TRBV20-1 with TRBJ2-2; TCRdb's D call, TRBD1, is unchecked because there is no DNA. CDR1 and CDR2 from the germline V gene are DFQATT and SNEGSKA (reference sequence). The CDR3 consists of 13 residues. This chain's CDR3 is CSAKQGNTGELFF.

By frequency, this clonotype registers large. The J gene is TRBJ2-7, the V gene TRBV3-1; the D call of TRBD1 rests on TCRdb alone, since no DNA is present to check it. Germline CDR1 and CDR2: LGHDT and YNNKEL (reference sequence). The CDR3 sequence is 14 residues long. This chain's CDR3 is CASSRGGSSYEQYF.

Judged by frequency, this clonotype is medium-sized. The rearrangement joins TRBV9 to TRBJ1-4. Germline values: CDR1 SGDLS, CDR2 YYNGEE. The CDR3 extends over 15 amino acids. The chain's CDR3 is CASSASMRTNEKLFF.

Measured by frequency, this clonotype is medium-sized (0.01 to 0.1%). The V call is TRBV29-1, the J call TRBJ2-1; without DNA, the TCRdb call of TRBD2 cannot be checked. This CDR3 is 13 amino acids long. Germline CDR1 and CDR2: SQVTM and ANQGSEA. The CDR3 region is CSSLTSGRNEQFF.